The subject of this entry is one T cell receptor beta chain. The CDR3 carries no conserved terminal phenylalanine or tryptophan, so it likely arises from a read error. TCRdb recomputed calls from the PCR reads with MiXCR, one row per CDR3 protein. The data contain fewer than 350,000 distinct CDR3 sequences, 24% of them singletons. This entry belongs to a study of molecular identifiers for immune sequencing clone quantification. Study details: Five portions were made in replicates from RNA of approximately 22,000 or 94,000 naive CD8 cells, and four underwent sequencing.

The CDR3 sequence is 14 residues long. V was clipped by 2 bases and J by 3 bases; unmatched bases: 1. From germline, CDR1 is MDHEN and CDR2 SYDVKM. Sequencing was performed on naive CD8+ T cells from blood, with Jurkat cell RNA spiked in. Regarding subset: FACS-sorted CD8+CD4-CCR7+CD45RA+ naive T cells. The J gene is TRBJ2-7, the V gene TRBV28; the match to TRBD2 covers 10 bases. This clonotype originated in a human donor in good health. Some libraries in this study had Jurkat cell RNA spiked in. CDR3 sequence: CASSLLAGVYEQYY. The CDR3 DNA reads TGTGCCAGCAGTTTACTAGCGGGAGTCTACGAGCAGTACTAC.